Each of the 31 T cell receptor beta chains below was sequenced from the same sample in a study of OX40 agonist ivuxolimab in advanced cancers. The repertoire was sequenced with immunoSEQ multiplex PCR; TCRdb's copy has only in-frame clones and lacks some. This table holds 60,000 to 75,000 clones, 70% to 90% found once. The sequencing here drew on CD4+ or CD8+ T cells sorted from blood, taken in a trial of the OX40 agonist ivuxolimab. The receptor source for this set is an adult with an advanced solid tumor such as melanoma, head and neck, liver or kidney cancer.

The chain uses TRBV10-1 and TRBJ1-6; 9 bases are shared with TRBD1. Germline loops: CDR1 WNHNN, CDR2 SYGVQD (reference sequence). CDR3 length equals 15 residues. After removal of 10 bases from V and 5 bases from J, the junction contained 9 bases not matched to a gene. CDR3 bases: TGCGCCACCCGGGCCGGGACAGGGAATAATTCACCCCTCCACTTT. This encodes CATRAGTGNNSPLHF.

In its sample, this clone was seen once. The chain uses TRBV5-6 and TRBJ1-1; no firm D call. Deletions cut 2 bases from V and 7 bases from J, with 9 bases between. Looked up from germline, CDR1 is SGHDT and CDR2 is YYEEEE. This CDR3 is 12 amino acids long. Here the CDR3 reads CASSFSTFEAFF. CDR3 nucleotide sequence: TGTGCCAGCAGCTTCTCAACTTTTGAAGCTTTCTTT. Full variable domain (rest looked up from reference TRBV5-6 and TRBJ1-1): DAGVTQSPTHLIKTRGQQVTLRCSPKSGHDTVSWYQQALGQGPQFIFQYYEEEERQRGNFPDRFSGHQFPNYSSELNVNALLLGDSALYLCASSFSTFEAFFGQGTRLTVV.

This chain links TRBV6-1 with TRBJ2-7, with a weak D call TRBD2 (6 bases). Germline V lookup: CDR1 MNHNS, CDR2 SASEGT. V was clipped by 10 bases and J by 4 bases, with 11 bases between them. The CDR3 runs 11 residues. The CDR3 DNA follows: TGTGCCATTTCGAGCGGGTACGAGCAGTACTTC. Its protein product is CAISSGYEQYF.

The chain employs TRBV29-1 and TRBJ1-2; 7 nucleotides align to TRBD1. The CDR3 sequence is 11 residues long. CDR1 and CDR2 (germline): SQVTM, ANQGSEA. Trimming at V came to 5 bases and at J to 8 bases, leaving 5 bases not matched to a gene. CDR3 protein: CSVITGDGYTF. In DNA, the CDR3 is TGCAGCGTTATAACAGGGGACGGCTACACCTTC.

The chain combines TRBV6-6 with TRBJ2-7; either TRBD1 or TRBD2 may fit D (5 bases each). This CDR3 spans 14 amino acids. V was clipped by 2 bases and J by 2 bases, with 10 bases between them. Germline CDR1 MNHNY, CDR2 SVGAGI (reference sequence). DNA of the CDR3: TGTGCCAGCAGTTACGGGGACGCAACCTACGAGCAGTACTTC. Protein: CASSYGDATYEQYF.

This clone was recorded a few times. The rearrangement joins TRBV19 to TRBJ1-1, with no clear D. CDR1 is LNHDA, CDR2 SQIVND, per germline (reference sequence). V was clipped by 3 bases and J by 1 base, with 6 bases between them. The CDR3 is made up of 13 amino acids. CDR3 nucleotides: TGTGCCAGTAGTATTACCGGGAACACTGAAGCTTTCTTT. It translates to CASSITGNTEAFF.

The chain uses TRBV28 and TRBJ2-7; 11 bases line up with TRBD1. The trim removed 6 bases at V and 0 bases at J, leaving 1 base unmatched. The CDR3 is 14 residues long. The germline V gene encodes CDR1 MDHEN and CDR2 SYDVKM. The CDR3 sequence is CASRGQGDSYEQYF. CDR3 nucleotide sequence: TGTGCCAGCAGGGGACAGGGGGACTCCTACGAGCAGTACTTC.

The genes are TRBV28 and TRBJ2-3, with 14 bases that match TRBD2. Losses at the gene ends were 5 bases for V and 1 base for J; bases not matched to a gene: 8. Looked up from germline, CDR1 is MDHEN and CDR2 is SYDVKM. The CDR3 covers 18 residues. The CDR3 DNA reads as TGTGCCAGCAGTCCTCCGGGACTAGCGGGAGATGGCACAGATACGCAGTATTTT. Residues: CASSPPGLAGDGTDTQYF.

The chain links TRBV2 to TRBJ1-2; D unclear. Trimming stripped 5 bases from V and 3 bases from J, with 10 bases between. Per germline, CDR1 SNHLY and CDR2 FYNNEI. This CDR3 has 13 residues. CDR3 nucleotides: TGTGCCAGCAGTACCGGGCTCGACTATGGCTACACCTTC. Encoded protein: CASSTGLDYGYTF.

The chain couples TRBV18 to TRBJ1-1, with D unclear. V gave up 8 bases and J gave up 0 bases, with 10 bases separating them. This CDR3 is built from 13 residues. Germline V CDR1 and CDR2: KGHSH, LQKENI. The CDR3 coding sequence is TGTGCCAGCGGAGCGGGGATGAACACTGAAGCTTTCTTT. It yields the protein CASGAGMNTEAFF.

The J gene is TRBJ1-5, the V gene TRBV6-5; 9 nucleotides line up with TRBD1. This CDR3 contains 15 residues. Germline CDR1 MNHEY, CDR2 SVGAGI. V lost 6 bases and J lost 1; bases outside the gene matches: 4. This chain's CDR3 is CASRETGGSNQPQHF. For the CDR3, the DNA is TGTGCCAGCAGGGAGACAGGGGGGAGCAATCAGCCCCAGCATTTT.

V gene TRBV18 combines with J gene TRBJ1-5; TRBD1 is a possible D gene (6 bases). V lost 2 bases, J lost 2 bases, and 16 bases lay in between. The CDR3 consists of 17 residues. Germline V gene lookup returns CDR1 KGHSH and CDR2 LQKENI. The CDR3 protein is CASSPLGAQVGNQPQHF. CDR3 in DNA: TGTGCCAGCTCACCATTGGGGGCGCAGGTTGGCAATCAGCCCCAGCATTTT.

Here the CDR3 reads CASSYLQLAEAFF. The CDR3 nucleotides read TGTGCCAGCAGTTACCTCCAGCTTGCTGAAGCTTTCTTT. V and J are TRBV6-6 and TRBJ1-1, with unresolved D. The CDR3 totals 13 residues. Trimming left V 2 bases short and J 6 bases short, with 10 bases between. Germline assignment: CDR1 MNHNY and CDR2 SVGAGI (reference sequence).

The rearrangement joins TRBV11-3 to TRBJ2-3; 7 bases align to TRBD2. The CDR3 is 16 residues long. Trimming took 1 base from V and 3 from J; bases not matched to a gene: 7. Germline-derived CDR1 and CDR2 are SGHNT and YENEEA. The CDR3 loop is CASSLGERDSTDTQYF. The CDR3 DNA sequence: TGTGCCAGCAGCTTAGGGGAGCGGGATAGTACAGATACGCAGTATTTT.

This clone was observed a handful of times. The J gene is TRBJ2-7, the V gene TRBV2, with 10 bases fitting TRBD2. V gave up 5 bases and J gave up 0 bases; unmatched junction bases: 4. Per germline, CDR1 SNHLY and CDR2 FYNNEI. The CDR3 runs 15 residues. CDR3 DNA: TGTGCCAGCAGTAAAAGCGGGGGGGCCTCCTACGAGCAGTACTTC. The encoded protein is CASSKSGGASYEQYF.

J is TRBJ2-1 and V is TRBV5-1, with D possibly matching TRBD1 (6 bases). The CDR3 extends over 13 amino acids. With 4 bases removed from V and 4 bases from J, the gap between germline ends came to 9 bases. The V gene's germline CDR1 is SGHRS and CDR2 YFSETQ. This CDR3 reads CASSPGQYNEQFF. The CDR3 bases are TGCGCCAGCAGCCCCGGACAGTACAATGAGCAGTTCTTC.

This clone was counted a single time. This rearrangement joins TRBV14 to TRBJ2-3, with 12 bases aligning to TRBD1. Per the germline V gene, CDR1 is SGHDN and CDR2 is FVKESK. The length of the CDR3 is 17 residues. Germline trimming cut 4 bases from V and 2 bases from J; bases unmatched to any gene: 7. CDR3 amino acids: CASSPLGQGAATDTQYF. The CDR3 bases are TGTGCCAGCAGCCCTCTGGGACAGGGGGCGGCCACAGATACGCAGTATTTT.

The V and J genes are TRBV28 and TRBJ1-6, with 7 positions matching TRBD1. CDR1 is MDHEN and CDR2 is SYDVKM in the germline V gene. The CDR3 has 14 residues. The ends lost 6 bases at V and 7 bases at J; junction bases unmatched: 6. The chain's CDR3 is CASSSRGGNSPLHF. The CDR3, as DNA: TGTGCCAGCAGCTCCAGGGGGGGGAATTCACCCCTCCACTTT.

The chain carries TRBV5-1 and TRBJ2-7; a possible D gene is TRBD1 (5 bases). From germline, CDR1 is SGHRS and CDR2 YFSETQ. This CDR3 contains 13 residues. V lost 0 bases and J 5 bases, leaving 9 bases between the germline ends. The CDR3 DNA sequence: TGCGCCAGCAGCTTGGAAGGGGCCGACGAGCAGTACTTC. It is translated as CASSLEGADEQYF. The variable domain in full, completed from reference TRBV5-1 and TRBJ2-7, reads KAGVTQTPRYLIKTRGQQVTLSCSPISGHRSVSWYQQTPGQGLQFLFEYFSETQRNKGNFPGRFSGRQFSNSRSEMNVSTLELGDSALYLCASSLEGADEQYFGPGTRLTVT.

This chain links TRBV5-1 with TRBJ1-3; tentative D call: TRBD1 (5 bases). Trimming stripped 2 bases from V and 2 bases from J, with 14 bases between. The CDR3 loop spans 16 amino acids. Germline CDR1 SGHRS, CDR2 YFSETQ. The CDR3 here is CASSFGITGTGNTIYF. CDR3 sequence (DNA): TGCGCCAGCAGCTTCGGAATCACAGGCACTGGAAACACCATATATTTT. Full variable domain (outside the CDR3, taken from reference TRBV5-1 and TRBJ1-3): KAGVTQTPRYLIKTRGQQVTLSCSPISGHRSVSWYQQTPGQGLQFLFEYFSETQRNKGNFPGRFSGRQFSNSRSEMNVSTLELGDSALYLCASSFGITGTGNTIYFGEGSWLTVV.

V and J are TRBV7-8 and TRBJ2-3; D may be TRBD2 (6 bases). Germline V gives CDR1 SGHVS, CDR2 FQNEAQ. V lost 5 bases and J 2 bases, leaving 11 bases between the germline ends. This CDR3 is built from 14 residues. Here the CDR3 reads CASSAGSSTDTQYF. CDR3 coding DNA: TGTGCCAGCAGCGCGGGATCGTCCACAGATACGCAGTATTTT.

The chain links TRBV28 to TRBJ1-1, with a possible D match to TRBD1 (6 bases). The CDR3 spans 14 residues. The V gene's germline CDR1 is MDHEN and CDR2 SYDVKM. Trimming shortened V by 3 bases and J by 4 bases, and 12 bases separated the two germline ends. The CDR3 DNA reads as TGTGCCAGCAGTTTCGGGGGGCGAGGCACTGAAGCTTTCTTT. It codes for CASSFGGRGTEAFF.

The rearrangement links TRBV6-1 to TRBJ2-3; D gene unclear. Germline V lookup: CDR1 MNHNS, CDR2 SASEGT. The CDR3 extends over 12 amino acids. The ends were cut back, 3 bases at V and 5 bases at J, with 6 bases in the middle. As DNA, the CDR3 is TGTGCCAGCAGTGATAAAGGAGATACGCAGTATTTT. Translation: CASSDKGDTQYF.

V is TRBV5-1 and J is TRBJ2-2, with D possibly being TRBD1 (6 bases). The V gene lost 2 bases and the J gene lost 1 base, with 6 bases spanning the gap. Germline V gene data show CDR1 as SGHRS and CDR2 as YFSETQ. The CDR3 covers 14 residues. The DNA of the CDR3 is TGCGCCAGCAGCTTACAGGGGAACACCGGGGAGCTGTTTTTT. It yields the protein CASSLQGNTGELFF. The variable domain in full, completed from reference TRBV5-1 and TRBJ2-2, reads KAGVTQTPRYLIKTRGQQVTLSCSPISGHRSVSWYQQTPGQGLQFLFEYFSETQRNKGNFPGRFSGRQFSNSRSEMNVSTLELGDSALYLCASSLQGNTGELFFGEGSRLTVL.

The chain combines TRBV18 with TRBJ1-4; D might be TRBD1 (6 bases). The germline gives CDR1 KGHSH, CDR2 LQKENI. Deletions cut 2 bases from V and 8 bases from J, with 15 bases between. The CDR3 is 15 amino acids. This CDR3 is CASSPSRGQKEKLFF. The CDR3 coding sequence is TGTGCCAGCTCACCATCCCGGGGGCAGAAAGAAAAACTGTTTTTT.

This clone was detected only a few times. The V and J genes are TRBV28 and TRBJ1-1, with D maybe TRBD1 (5 bases). The V and J ends lost 10 bases and 1 base respectively, with 7 bases between them. The CDR3 consists of 11 residues. Germline-derived CDR1 and CDR2 are MDHEN and SYDVKM. Written as DNA, the CDR3 is TGTGCCATAGACAGGAACACTGAAGCTTTCTTT. As protein: CAIDRNTEAFF. The full variable domain, its missing parts supplied by reference TRBV28 and TRBJ1-1, is DVKVTQSSRYLVKRTGEKVFLECVQDMDHENMFWYRQDPGLGLRLIYFSYDVKMKEKGDIPEGYSVSREKKERFSLILESASTNQTSMYLCAIDRNTEAFFGQGTRLTVV.

The V gene is TRBV7-2, the J gene TRBJ1-1; D unclear. The V end was cut by 5 bases, the J end by 6 bases, with 10 bases between. This CDR3 region has 12 residues. The germline CDR1 and CDR2 sequences are SGHTA and FQGNSA. The CDR3 spells CASSPRTAEAFF. The CDR3 region has the DNA TGTGCCAGCAGCCCGCGGACGGCTGAAGCTTTCTTT.

This chain uses TRBV19 with TRBJ1-5; D not resolved. Germline lookup yields CDR1 LNHDA and CDR2 SQIVND (reference sequence). The CDR3 consists of 16 residues. V was trimmed by 6 bases and J by 0 bases, leaving 15 bases between them. The CDR3 loop reads CASRRRHQDSNQPQHF. DNA of the CDR3: TGTGCCAGTAGGCGTCGACATCAGGATAGCAATCAGCCCCAGCATTTT.

The V call is TRBV7-8, the J call TRBJ2-2, with 15 positions matching TRBD2. The length of the CDR3 is 18 residues. J was trimmed by 4 bases and V by 2 bases; bases with no gene match: 5. The germline V gene has CDR1 SGHVS and CDR2 FQNEAQ. CDR3 amino acids: CASSLRTSGGAGTGELFF. CDR3 bases: TGTGCCAGCAGCTTACGGACTAGCGGGGGGGCCGGCACCGGGGAGCTGTTTTTT.

This clone occurred once. V gene TRBV5-1 combines with J gene TRBJ2-3, with D unclear. The germline V and J ends were trimmed by 4 bases and 2 bases, with 8 bases remaining between them. Germline lookup yields CDR1 SGHRS and CDR2 YFSETQ. The CDR3 loop spans 13 amino acids. CDR3 DNA: TGCGCCAGCAGCACACGAGACACAGATACGCAGTATTTT. It yields the protein CASSTRDTDTQYF.

V and J are TRBV28 and TRBJ2-7; the D gene could be TRBD1 or TRBD2 (5 bases each). This CDR3 is built from 12 residues. The germline gives CDR1 MDHEN, CDR2 SYDVKM. CDR3 coding DNA: TGTGCAGTTGTGGGGGACCGTAACGAGCAGTACTTC. It translates to CAVVGDRNEQYF.